A single sample gave rise to the 13 T cell receptor beta chains below, sequenced in a study of blood T cell repertoires in COVID-19. Assay: immunoSEQ multiplex PCR; the TCRdb copy retains only in-frame clones and omits some. The sample has about 100,000 clones, 84% seen once; the top ten hold around a quarter. The specimen sequenced was peripheral blood. The receptor source for this set is a man aged 55-75 years with acute or convalescent COVID-19.

The chain carries TRBV5-3 and TRBJ2-1; maybe TRBD1 (6 bases). TRBV5-3 is known as an ORF, though its function is uncertain. This CDR3 contains 16 residues. V was clipped by 5 bases and J by 7 bases, with 22 bases between them. CDR3 residues: CARSHLGWGRKNEQFF. For the CDR3, the DNA is TGTGCCAGAAGTCACCTAGGGTGGGGGCGGAAGAATGAGCAGTTCTTC.

The chain uses TRBV3-1 (or the pseudogene TRBV3-2) and TRBJ1-2; D not resolved. Trimming took 4 bases from V and 5 from J, leaving 8 bases between them. Germline V CDR1 and CDR2: LGHDT, YNNKEL (reference sequence). The CDR3 runs 12 residues. CDR3 in DNA: TGTGCCAGCAGCCTCAACTCGTATGGCTACACCTTC. This encodes CASSLNSYGYTF.

This CDR3 is CASSSKGGHNQPQHF. The CDR3 DNA reads as TGTGCCAGCAGCTCAAAAGGGGGACATAATCAGCCCCAGCATTTT. The chain recombines TRBV7-2 with TRBJ1-5; D possibly corresponds to TRBD1 (6 bases). The CDR3 sequence is 15 residues long. V dropped 4 bases and J dropped 4 bases, with 14 bases sitting between them. The germline V gene has CDR1 SGHTA and CDR2 FQGNSA. Full variable domain (remainder filled in from reference TRBV7-2 and TRBJ1-5): GAGVSQSPSNKVTEKGKDVELRCDPISGHTALYWYRQSLGQGLEFLIYFQGNSAPDKSGLPSDRFSAERTGGSVSTLTIQRTQQEDSAVYLCASSSKGGHNQPQHFGDGTRLSIL.

V gene TRBV6-5 combines with J gene TRBJ1-3; a weak D match, TRBD1 (5 bases). CDR1 is MNHEY and CDR2 is SVGAGI in the germline V gene. V was pared by 5 bases and J by 2 bases, with 10 bases between. The CDR3 consists of 14 residues. CDR3 nucleotides: TGTGCCAGCAGTCGAACAGGTGCTGGAAACACCATATATTTT. Amino acids: CASSRTGAGNTIYF.

V is TRBV5-5 and J is TRBJ1-6; 7 positions match TRBD1. Germline values: CDR1 SGHKS, CDR2 YYEKEE (reference sequence). CDR3 length: 16 amino acids. V shed 4 bases and J 9 bases; nucleotides not matched to a gene: 13. DNA of the CDR3: TGTGCCAGCAGCCCTAGACAGGGACGACTGAGTTCACCCCTCCACTTT. This gives the protein CASSPRQGRLSSPLHF.

The chain carries TRBV19 and TRBJ2-3; TRBD2 matches 7 bases. The CDR3 extends over 13 amino acids. Trimming at V came to 5 bases and at J to 4 bases, leaving 3 bases not matched to a gene. Germline values: CDR1 LNHDA, CDR2 SQIVND (reference sequence). CDR3 DNA: TGTGCCAGTAGTTTGGCGGGGGCAGATACGCAGTATTTT. Translated: CASSLAGADTQYF.

V and J are TRBV27 and TRBJ1-4; D is perhaps TRBD1 (5 bases). V lost 6 bases and J 0 bases, leaving 11 bases between the germline ends. This CDR3 region has 15 residues. Germline V gives CDR1 MNHEY, CDR2 SMNVEV (reference sequence). CDR3 in amino acids: CASRRQIATNEKLFF. In nucleotides, the CDR3 is TGTGCCAGCAGAAGACAGATTGCAACTAATGAAAAACTGTTTTTT. Looking up the rest from reference TRBV27 and TRBJ1-4 gives the full variable domain: EAQVTQNPRYLITVTGKKLTVTCSQNMNHEYMSWYRQDPGLGLRQIYYSMNVEVTDKGDVPEGYKVSRKEKRNFPLILESPSPNQTSLYFCASRRQIATNEKLFFGSGTQLSVL.

This chain uses TRBV10-3 with TRBJ1-1; D is undetermined. V shed 6 bases and J shed 0 bases, with 17 bases lying between them. The CDR3 sequence is 16 residues long. CDR1 and CDR2 from the germline V gene are ENHRY and SYGVKD. The CDR3 DNA sequence: TGTGCCATCAGACCTGGCAGGCATTCTATGAACACTGAAGCTTTCTTT. This sequence encodes CAIRPGRHSMNTEAFF.

The gene calls are TRBV28 and TRBJ1-2; 9 bases line up with TRBD1. V gave up 11 bases and J gave up 4 bases; unmatched junction bases: 14. The CDR3 runs 15 residues. Germline V CDR1 and CDR2: MDHEN, SYDVKM. For the CDR3, the DNA is TGTGCCGGGGGGGGACAGGGTACGAATTCCTATGGCTACACCTTC. Translated: CAGGGQGTNSYGYTF.

The chain joins TRBV29-1 to TRBJ2-7, with 10 bases lining up with TRBD2. The germline V gene encodes CDR1 SQVTM and CDR2 ANQGSEA. CDR3 length: 16 amino acids. V was pared by 1 base and J by 1 base, with 7 bases of the junction left unmatched. CDR3 loop: CSVEGSSGSGSYEQYF. DNA of the CDR3: TGCAGCGTTGAAGGGTCTAGCGGGAGCGGGTCCTACGAGCAGTACTTC.

The CDR3 DNA reads TGCGCCAGCAGCCTCAAGGGAGGAAGCACTGAAGCTTTCTTT. This encodes CASSLKGGSTEAFF. V is TRBV5-1 and J is TRBJ1-1; D gene uncertain. V lost 4 bases to trimming and J lost 4 bases, with 14 bases between them. The CDR3 is made up of 14 amino acids. Germline-derived CDR1 and CDR2 are SGHRS and YFSETQ.

This chain connects TRBV3-1 (or the pseudogene TRBV3-2) to TRBJ2-1, with 7 bases that match TRBD1. Germline CDR1 is LGHDT and CDR2 is YNNKEL (reference sequence). The CDR3 has 16 residues. V gave up 0 bases and J gave up 5 bases; unmatched junction bases: 7. The CDR3 here is CASSQDGTEIDNEQFF. The DNA of the CDR3 is TGTGCCAGCAGCCAAGATGGGACAGAAATTGACAATGAGCAGTTCTTC.

The chain couples TRBV28 to TRBJ2-3, with 8 positions matching TRBD2. The CDR3 has 16 residues. The ends lost 2 bases at V and 5 bases at J; junction bases unmatched: 9. In germline, CDR1 is MDHEN, CDR2 SYDVKM. The CDR3 DNA sequence: TGTGCCAGCAGTTTACAACTAGGACGGGGGGGAGATACGCAGTATTTT. Its protein is CASSLQLGRGGDTQYF.